This T cell receptor (beta chain) stems from a study of blood T cells in healthy people across ages. The study's findings and limits: The unknown donor CMV status may have confounded expanded clonotype changes. Long-lived donors carried more naive CD4+ cells and greater diversity than aged donors.

This clonotype was counted ten times or more. Antigen unknown. The CDR3 has 11 amino acids. The V end lost 4 bases, the J end lost 6 bases, and 9 bases lay between the germline ends. Per the germline V gene, CDR1 is DFQATT and CDR2 is SNEGSKA (reference sequence). With a J-beta primer mix and a sample-barcoded 5' primer, a second PCR ran about 7 to 11 cycles. One entry per CDR3 protein, called by TCRdb with MiXCR from the 5' RACE reads. The table lists 590,000 or so distinct CDR3 sequences, approximately 30% of them singletons. The J gene is TRBJ1-1, the V gene TRBV20-1; unclear D gene. The sample taken for sequencing was blood. The sequence was obtained from a woman aged 80 or over in good health. The CDR3 protein is CSANKLSEAFF. The CDR3 DNA reads TGCAGTGCTAATAAACTTTCTGAAGCTTTCTTT.